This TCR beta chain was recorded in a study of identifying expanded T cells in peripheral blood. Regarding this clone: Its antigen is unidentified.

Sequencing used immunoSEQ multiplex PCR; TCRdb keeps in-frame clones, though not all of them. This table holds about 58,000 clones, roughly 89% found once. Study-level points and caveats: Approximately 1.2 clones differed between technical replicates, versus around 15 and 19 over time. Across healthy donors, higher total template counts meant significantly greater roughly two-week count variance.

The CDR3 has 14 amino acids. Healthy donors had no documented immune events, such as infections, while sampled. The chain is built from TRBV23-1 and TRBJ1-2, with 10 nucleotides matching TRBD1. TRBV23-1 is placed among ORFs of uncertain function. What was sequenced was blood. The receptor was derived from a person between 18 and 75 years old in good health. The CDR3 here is CGSPPGQGNYGYTF. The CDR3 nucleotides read TGCGGATCCCCCCCGGGACAGGGGAACTATGGCTACACCTTC.